Each of the 27 T cell receptor beta chains below was sequenced from the same sample in a study of T cell responses to AZD1222 COVID-19 vaccine. TCRdb's copy holds only in-frame clones and misses some; the assay was immunoSEQ multiplex PCR. The repertoire holds about 100,000 clones, approximately 87% seen once, with 15% in the top ten. Specimen: peripheral blood, collected on day 0 of AZD1222 vaccination. Receptors originate from an adult in good health.

V is TRBV7-9 and J is TRBJ2-3; TRBD2 aligns across 10 bases. The CDR3 covers 15 residues. Germline CDR1 and CDR2: SEHNR and FQNEAQ (reference sequence). J gave up 1 base and V 5 bases, and 3 bases lay outside the gene matches. CDR3 loop: CASSGLAGGTDTQYF. The CDR3 DNA sequence: TGTGCCAGCAGCGGCCTAGCGGGAGGCACAGATACGCAGTATTTT.

This chain links TRBV9 with TRBJ1-1; TRBD1 might be the D (5 bases). The CDR3 totals 14 residues. V shed 3 bases and J shed 11 bases, with 20 bases lying between them. Germline assignment: CDR1 SGDLS and CDR2 YYNGEE. The CDR3 bases are TGTGCCAGCAGCGGCGGGACGGACCCCTTTTCGGCTTTCTTT. Translated: CASSGGTDPFSAFF.

This chain uses TRBV10-3 with TRBJ1-4; the D is unclear. Germline CDR1 ENHRY, CDR2 SYGVKD. This CDR3 contains 18 residues. Trimming left V 3 bases short and J 4 bases short, with 21 bases between. The CDR3 protein is CAISEGRQLGFINEKLFF. As DNA, the CDR3 is TGTGCCATCAGTGAAGGCCGGCAGTTGGGTTTTATTAATGAAAAACTGTTTTTT.

The rearrangement uses TRBV5-8 and TRBJ1-1; no reliable D call. The CDR3 covers 13 residues. The germline V gene encodes CDR1 SGHTS and CDR2 YDEGEE. With 0 bases removed from V and 0 bases from J, the gap between germline ends came to 3 bases. CDR3 loop: CASSLGMNTEAFF. The CDR3 nucleotides read TGTGCCAGCAGCTTGGGCATGAACACTGAAGCTTTCTTT.

The V and J genes are TRBV12-3 or TRBV12-4 and TRBJ2-7; D may be TRBD1 or TRBD2 (5 bases each). V gave up 5 bases and J gave up 2 bases, with 10 bases separating them. This CDR3 has 13 amino acids. The CDR3 coding sequence is TGTGCCAGCAGTGTGGGACGGGCCTACGAGCAGTACTTC. Encoded protein: CASSVGRAYEQYF.

V gene TRBV11-3 combines with J gene TRBJ2-7, with 9 positions matching TRBD2. Losses at the gene ends were 0 bases for V and 4 bases for J; bases not matched to a gene: 4. The germline gives CDR1 SGHNT, CDR2 YENEEA. This CDR3 comprises 15 residues. The CDR3 loop reads CASSLEASGIYEQYF. CDR3 DNA sequence: TGTGCCAGCAGCTTAGAAGCTAGCGGGATTTACGAGCAGTACTTC.

The gene calls are TRBV19 and TRBJ1-5; 9 bases are a match to TRBD1. V was clipped by 3 bases and J by 3 bases; unmatched bases: 6. The CDR3 loop spans 16 amino acids. The germline V gene has CDR1 LNHDA and CDR2 SQIVND (reference sequence). CDR3 region: CASSIGQGHNNQPQHF. CDR3 nucleotides: TGTGCCAGTAGTATTGGACAGGGGCATAACAATCAGCCCCAGCATTTT.

Turning to this clone: Other DNA sequences from this sample encode an identical CDR3 as well. CDR3 sequence (DNA): TGTGCCAGCAGCCAAGATTTAGAGACCCAGTACTTC. Translating it yields CASSQDLETQYF. The chain joins TRBV3-1 (or the pseudogene TRBV3-2) to TRBJ2-5; D ambiguous. The germline V and J ends were trimmed by 0 bases and 4 bases, with 3 bases remaining between them. This CDR3 has 12 amino acids. Per the germline V gene, CDR1 is LGHDT and CDR2 is YNNKEL (reference sequence).

The CDR3 DNA reads TGCAGTGCTAGTTCCAGCGGGAGGGGCACAGATACGCAGTATTTT. Protein: CSASSSGRGTDTQYF. The gene calls are TRBV20-1 and TRBJ2-3; 10 bases are shared with TRBD2. V lost 3 bases to trimming and J lost 1 base; unmatched junction nucleotides: 4. This CDR3 spans 15 amino acids. CDR1 and CDR2 from the germline V gene are DFQATT and SNEGSKA (reference sequence).

The chain links TRBV6-5 to TRBJ1-5, with D uncertain. The germline gives CDR1 MNHEY, CDR2 SVGAGI. The CDR3 covers 15 residues. The V end lost 0 bases, the J end lost 7 bases, and 13 bases lay between the germline ends. CDR3 DNA: TGTGCCAGCAGTTACTCATATGGAGGAGGCCAGCCCCAGCATTTT. Protein sequence: CASSYSYGGGQPQHF.

The chain has TRBV19 and TRBJ1-1; 7 bases map to TRBD1. The CDR3 has 16 amino acids. The germline V gene has CDR1 LNHDA and CDR2 SQIVND (reference sequence). With 6 bases clipped from V and 0 bases from J, the junction kept 10 bases outside the gene matches. The CDR3 sequence: CASSIQGPPLNTEAFF. CDR3 nucleotide sequence: TGTGCCAGTAGCATACAGGGGCCTCCCTTGAACACTGAAGCTTTCTTT.

The chain links TRBV27 to TRBJ2-1, with 8 bases fitting TRBD1. Trimming took 5 bases from V and 7 from J; bases not matched to a gene: 7. Germline-derived CDR1 and CDR2 are MNHEY and SMNVEV (reference sequence). The length of the CDR3 is 14 residues. Here the CDR3 DNA reads TGTGCCAGCAGTCCCCGGCGACAGGGGAATGAGCAGTTCTTC. Protein sequence: CASSPRRQGNEQFF.

The chain couples TRBV29-1 to TRBJ2-6; D possibly corresponds to TRBD1 (6 bases). The V end lost 6 bases, the J end lost 0 bases, and 15 bases lay between the germline ends. CDR1 SQVTM and CDR2 ANQGSEA come from the germline V gene. The CDR3 sequence is 16 residues long. Here the CDR3 reads CSVPSTGLSGANVLTF. The CDR3 nucleotides are TGCAGCGTCCCCTCTACAGGGCTCTCTGGGGCCAACGTCCTGACTTTC. Variable domain in full (rest from reference TRBV29-1 and TRBJ2-6): SAVISQKPSRDICQRGTSLTIQCQVDSQVTMMFWYRQQPGQSLTLIATANQGSEATYESGFVIDKFPISRPNLTFSTLTVSNMSPEDSSIYLCSVPSTGLSGANVLTFGAGSRLTVL.

The chain is built from TRBV9 and TRBJ1-6, with D unresolved. This CDR3 is built from 14 residues. Germline V gene lookup returns CDR1 SGDLS and CDR2 YYNGEE. V was pared by 6 bases and J by 5 bases, with 12 bases between. CDR3 loop: CASKADRDNSPLHF. In nucleotides, the CDR3 is TGTGCCAGCAAAGCGGACCGCGATAATTCACCCCTCCACTTT.

The rearrangement joins TRBV5-1 to TRBJ2-2; D not certain. The CDR3 extends over 14 amino acids. V was pared by 0 bases and J by 4 bases, with 7 bases between. CDR1 and CDR2 (germline): SGHRS, YFSETQ. CDR3 nucleotides: TGCGCCAGCAGCTTGGACGGATCCACCGGGGAGCTGTTTTTT. This gives the protein CASSLDGSTGELFF.

This chain uses TRBV18 with TRBJ2-2; D is unclear. V lost 6 bases, J lost 0 bases, and 8 bases lay in between. CDR1 is KGHSH and CDR2 is LQKENI in the germline V gene. CDR3 length equals 14 residues. CDR3 protein: CASSLATNTGELFF. DNA of the CDR3: TGTGCCAGCTCGCTGGCCACGAACACCGGGGAGCTGTTTTTT.

The chain carries TRBV10-2 and TRBJ2-7, with 12 nucleotides matching TRBD1. The CDR3 runs to 21 residues. After removal of 5 bases from V and 9 bases from J, the junction contained 29 bases not matched to a gene. Germline values: CDR1 WSHSY, CDR2 SAAADI. CDR3: CASSRGQGAAGADLFIFGQYF. As DNA, the CDR3 is TGCGCCAGCAGTAGGGGACAGGGGGCGGCCGGAGCAGACCTTTTTATCTTCGGGCAGTACTTC.

The V gene is TRBV6-5, the J gene TRBJ1-4; D possibly corresponds to TRBD1 (6 bases). The CDR3 runs 14 residues. The V end was cut by 6 bases, the J end by 4 bases, with 12 bases between. CDR1 MNHEY and CDR2 SVGAGI come from the germline V gene. In nucleotides, the CDR3 is TGTGCCAGCAGCCTCAGGGGTCTTAATGAAAAACTGTTTTTT. Its translation is CASSLRGLNEKLFF.

V gene TRBV6-5 combines with J gene TRBJ1-5; maybe TRBD1 (5 bases). The CDR3 is made up of 14 amino acids. V lost 6 bases, J lost 7 bases, and 16 bases lay in between. Germline assignment: CDR1 MNHEY and CDR2 SVGAGI. In DNA form, the CDR3 reads TGTGCCAGCAGGGATGAGGGGCTCCCACAGCCCCAGCATTTT. Its protein product is CASRDEGLPQPQHF.

This CDR3 reads CASRESGVGNIQYF. The CDR3 region has the DNA TGTGCCAGCAGGGAATCAGGGGTCGGGAACATTCAGTACTTC. The chain carries TRBV5-6 and TRBJ2-4, with D tentatively TRBD1 (6 bases). V was trimmed by 5 bases and J by 7 bases, leaving 16 bases between them. CDR3 length: 14 amino acids. Germline assignment: CDR1 SGHDT and CDR2 YYEEEE.

V is TRBV7-9 and J is TRBJ2-1; D gene ambiguous. V was pared by 6 bases and J by 2 bases, with 8 bases between. The germline gives CDR1 SEHNR, CDR2 FQNEAQ (reference sequence). The CDR3 is made up of 13 amino acids. The CDR3 sequence is CASSQVTYNEQFF. The CDR3 DNA follows: TGTGCCAGCAGTCAAGTAACCTACAATGAGCAGTTCTTC.

This chain uses TRBV19 with TRBJ1-5, with D perhaps matching TRBD1 (5 bases). V was trimmed by 3 bases and J by 8 bases, leaving 23 bases between them. Germline V gene sequence: CDR1 LNHDA, CDR2 SQIVND (reference sequence). This CDR3 spans 17 amino acids. CDR3: CASSMSVRDPTSEPQHF. The CDR3 nucleotides read TGTGCCAGTAGTATGAGTGTCAGGGACCCGACTTCGGAGCCCCAGCATTTT.

V is TRBV5-1 and J is TRBJ2-2; TRBD2 agrees at 10 bases. There are 15 residues in the CDR3. Germline CDR1 SGHRS, CDR2 YFSETQ. J lost 4 bases, V lost 5 bases, and 5 bases had no gene match. The CDR3 sequence is CASSAGTSATGELFF. The CDR3 DNA reads as TGCGCCAGCAGTGCCGGGACTAGCGCCACCGGGGAGCTGTTTTTT. Full variable domain (missing parts from reference TRBV5-1 and TRBJ2-2): KAGVTQTPRYLIKTRGQQVTLSCSPISGHRSVSWYQQTPGQGLQFLFEYFSETQRNKGNFPGRFSGRQFSNSRSEMNVSTLELGDSALYLCASSAGTSATGELFFGEGSRLTVL.

The V and J genes are TRBV2 and TRBJ1-2; tentative D call: TRBD1 (5 bases). Trimming removed 3 bases from V and 4 bases from J, with 12 bases in between. This CDR3 contains 14 residues. Germline V gene data show CDR1 as SNHLY and CDR2 as FYNNEI. CDR3 region: CASSEAGPLYGYTF. In DNA, the CDR3 is TGTGCCAGCAGTGAGGCAGGGCCACTCTATGGCTACACCTTC.

The V call is TRBV5-8, the J call TRBJ2-3, with 7 positions matching TRBD1. This CDR3 comprises 15 residues. V lost 2 bases, J lost 5 bases, and 8 bases stayed unmatched. Germline assignment: CDR1 SGHTS and CDR2 YDEGEE. The CDR3 sequence: CASSLRRGRGDTQYF. The CDR3 DNA reads TGTGCCAGCAGCTTACGAAGGGGGCGCGGAGATACGCAGTATTTT. Combining the CDR3 with reference TRBV5-8 and TRBJ2-3 gives the whole variable domain EAGVTQSPTHLIKTRGQQATLRCSPISGHTSVYWYQQALGLGLQFLLWYDEGEERNRGNFPPRFSGRQFPNYSSELNVNALELEDSALYLCASSLRRGRGDTQYFGPGTRLTVL.

The chain couples TRBV6-6 to TRBJ1-2, with D perhaps TRBD1 (5 bases). V was pared by 6 bases and J by 2 bases, with 16 bases between. The V gene's germline CDR1 is MNHNY and CDR2 SVGAGI (reference sequence). The CDR3 has 15 residues. CDR3 in amino acids: CASRDGDLRNYGYTF. The DNA of the CDR3 is TGTGCCAGCAGAGATGGGGACTTACGGAACTATGGCTACACCTTC.

This clone showed up just once. The rearrangement uses TRBV15 and TRBJ2-6; D not resolved. Trimming removed 6 bases at V and 1 base at J, with 1 base between. The CDR3 contains 12 residues. The germline gives CDR1 LNHNV, CDR2 YYDKDF (reference sequence). DNA for the CDR3: TGTGCCACCAGTTCTGGGGCCAACGTCCTGACTTTC. It codes for CATSSGANVLTF.